What follows are 19 T cell receptor beta chains derived from one specimen sequenced in a study of shared clonotypes between healthy human individuals. Generated by immunoSEQ multiplex PCR, the TCRdb table keeps only in-frame clones and is missing some. The sample has some 900,000 clones; around three quarters are singletons. Sequenced material: memory CD4+ T cells sorted from blood. Documented subset: CD45RA-negative fraction. Receptor source: a man aged 18 to 29 in good health.

Of note for this clone: Other DNA sequences in the same sample also yield this CDR3. The gene calls are TRBV29-1 and TRBJ1-1; no reliable D call. There are 12 residues in the CDR3. Germline loops: CDR1 SQVTM, CDR2 ANQGSEA. V was clipped by 4 bases and J by 1 base, with 7 bases between them. This chain's CDR3 is CSVGGSNTEAFF. The CDR3 DNA sequence: TGCAGCGTTGGAGGGTCGAACACTGAAGCTTTCTTT.

This clone was picked up one time. Germline is not matched at one junction end, which may reflect a read error. The V gene is TRBV11-2, the J gene TRBJ2-1, with TRBD2 identical over 7 bases. The CDR3 loop spans 16 amino acids. Germline CDR1 and CDR2: SGHAT and FQNNGV. CDR3 nucleotide sequence: TGTGCCAGCAGCATTACTAGCGCCCTCTCCTGCAATGAGCAGTTCTTC. Amino acids: CASSITSALSCNEQFF. Full variable domain (remainder filled in from reference TRBV11-2 and TRBJ2-1): EAGVAQSPRYKIIEKRQSVAFWCNPISGHATLYWYQQILGQGPKLLIQFQNNGVVDDSQLPKDRFSAERLKGVDSTLKIQPAKLEDSAVYLCASSITSALSCNEQFFGPGTRLTVL.

This clone was seen a single time. The chain employs TRBV18 and TRBJ2-2, with D possibly matching TRBD2 (6 bases). Trimming took 6 bases from V and 1 from J, leaving 9 bases between them. Germline lookup yields CDR1 KGHSH and CDR2 LQKENI. The CDR3 runs to 14 residues. This CDR3 is CASSRDWNTGELFF. The CDR3 DNA follows: TGTGCCAGCTCTCGGGACTGGAACACCGGGGAGCTGTTTTTT.

This clone showed up just a few times. The chain joins TRBV9 to TRBJ2-3; 13 bases line up with TRBD2. V gave up 0 bases and J gave up 5 bases; unmatched junction bases: 0. Per the germline V gene, CDR1 is SGDLS and CDR2 is YYNGEE. The CDR3 totals 15 residues. The CDR3 spells CASSVGLAGGDTQYF. Written as DNA, the CDR3 is TGTGCCAGCAGCGTAGGACTAGCGGGGGGAGATACGCAGTATTTT.

Notes on this clone: Other DNA sequences in this sample translate to the same CDR3. V usage is TRBV18 and J usage is TRBJ1-5; 9 nucleotides align to TRBD1. The CDR3 covers 14 residues. Losses at the gene ends were 1 base for V and 7 bases for J; bases not matched to a gene: 2. CDR1 and CDR2 from the germline V gene are KGHSH and LQKENI. The CDR3 loop is CASSPQDRGQPQHF. CDR3 bases: TGTGCCAGCTCACCACAGGACAGGGGACAGCCCCAGCATTTT. Based on the CDR3 plus reference TRBV18 and TRBJ1-5, the full variable domain is NAGVMQNPRHLVRRRGQEARLRCSPMKGHSHVYWYRQLPEEGLKFMVYLQKENIIDESGMPKERFSAEFPKEGPSILRIQQVVRGDSAAYFCASSPQDRGQPQHFGDGTRLSIL.

The chain links TRBV7-8 to TRBJ1-3, with D possibly being TRBD1 (6 bases). The CDR3 covers 15 residues. Per the germline V gene, CDR1 is SGHVS and CDR2 is FQNEAQ. The V gene lost 5 bases and the J gene lost 2 bases, with 13 bases spanning the gap. Here the CDR3 DNA reads TGTGCCAGCAGCCAACAGGGTGCGACTGGAAACACCATATATTTT. Protein: CASSQQGATGNTIYF.

This chain uses TRBV25-1 with TRBJ2-3; D not resolved. Germline V gene lookup returns CDR1 MGHDK and CDR2 SYGVNS. The CDR3 has 11 amino acids. V dropped 7 bases and J dropped 6 bases, with 8 bases sitting between them. CDR3: CASKLRDTQYF. The CDR3 region has the DNA TGTGCCAGCAAGTTAAGGGATACGCAGTATTTT.

The chain's CDR3 is CASSREGQPQHF. CDR3 nucleotide sequence: TGTGCCAGCAGTCGTGAGGGTCAGCCCCAGCATTTT. The V call is TRBV6-6, the J call TRBJ1-5, with D unresolved. Germline V CDR1 and CDR2: MNHNY, SVGAGI (reference sequence). The CDR3 runs to 12 residues. V lost 5 bases, J lost 6 bases, and 8 bases lay in between.

The gene calls are TRBV5-4 and TRBJ2-2; 12 nucleotides align to TRBD2. The CDR3 has 17 residues. The V gene end was trimmed by 3 bases and the J gene end by 2 bases; junction bases not matched to a gene: 5. Germline V gene sequence: CDR1 SGHNT, CDR2 YYREEE (reference sequence). The DNA for the CDR3 is TGTGCCAGCAGCTCACCCGGACTAGCGGGAAACACCGGGGAGCTGTTTTTT. Protein: CASSSPGLAGNTGELFF.

The J gene is TRBJ1-2, the V gene TRBV28; 9 bases fit TRBD1. CDR3 length: 16 residues. CDR1 is MDHEN and CDR2 is SYDVKM in the germline V gene. Trimming cost V 5 bases and J 6 bases; bases outside gene matches: 13. The CDR3 nucleotides are TGTGCCAGCAGTCCTGTTAACAGGGGGCGATTAGATGGCTACACCTTC. Translating it yields CASSPVNRGRLDGYTF.

V and J are TRBV29-1 and TRBJ2-7; 8 positions match TRBD2. This CDR3 has 16 amino acids. V gave up 0 bases and J gave up 3 bases; unmatched junction bases: 10. CDR1 and CDR2 from the germline V gene are SQVTM and ANQGSEA. CDR3 coding DNA: TGCAGCGTTGAAGATCCAACTGCGGGAGGTGACTACGAGCAGTACTTC. It specifies CSVEDPTAGGDYEQYF.

V gene TRBV11-2 combines with J gene TRBJ2-7; TRBD2 is a possible D gene (6 bases). Germline-derived CDR1 and CDR2 are SGHAT and FQNNGV. V was shortened by 8 bases and J by 7 bases, with 15 bases between the two germline ends. The CDR3 consists of 12 residues. Written as DNA, the CDR3 is TGTGCCAGCCGGGCGGGGCCGGGGGAGCAGTACTTC. Residues: CASRAGPGEQYF.

This clone came up once. Likely a read error: the CDR3 ends without its conserved phenylalanine or tryptophan. The DNA is omitted, as the CDR3 cannot be located on it reliably, and the CDR3 follows TCRdb's listing. This chain connects TRBV5-8 to TRBJ2-3; no check of the table's D call, TRBD1, against the DNA was made. The CDR3 totals 12 residues, both ends included. Per the germline V gene, CDR1 is SGHTS and CDR2 is YDEGEE. This CDR3 is CASSLVGQAYRD.

This rearrangement joins TRBV7-2 to TRBJ1-6; weak D call: TRBD1 (6 bases). This CDR3 is 16 amino acids long. CDR1 and CDR2 from the germline V gene are SGHTA and FQGNSA. V gave up 5 bases and J gave up 3 bases, with 14 bases separating them. Here the CDR3 reads CASSLGGNFYNSPLHF. As DNA, the CDR3 is TGTGCCAGCAGCCTAGGGGGGAACTTCTATAATTCACCCCTCCACTTT.

Of note for this clone: The same CDR3 also results from other DNA sequences found in this sample. The J gene is TRBJ2-7, the V gene TRBV6-1, with D perhaps matching TRBD1 (6 bases). This CDR3 has 12 amino acids. The germline V gene encodes CDR1 MNHNS and CDR2 SASEGT. Trimming removed 4 bases from V and 4 bases from J, with 8 bases in between. CDR3 nucleotides: TGTGCCAGCAGTGTAGGGGGATACGAGCAGTACTTC. This encodes CASSVGGYEQYF.

The chain joins TRBV27 to TRBJ2-1; D unresolved. The length of the CDR3 is 11 residues. Germline lookup yields CDR1 MNHEY and CDR2 SMNVEV (reference sequence). Trimming cost V 9 bases and J 6 bases, with 9 bases left between them. The CDR3 sequence is CASQDFNEQFF. CDR3 sequence (DNA): TGTGCCAGTCAAGACTTCAATGAGCAGTTCTTC.

The count of this clone is one. The chain carries TRBV7-9 and TRBJ2-1; 10 bases fit TRBD2. Trimming took 1 base from V and 10 from J; bases not matched to a gene: 7. Per the germline V gene, CDR1 is SEHNR and CDR2 is FQNEAQ (reference sequence). The CDR3 is 15 residues long. The CDR3 sequence: CASSLVLASGREQFF. CDR3 DNA sequence: TGTGCCAGCAGCTTAGTACTGGCTAGCGGGAGAGAGCAGTTCTTC. The variable domain in full, completed from reference TRBV7-9 and TRBJ2-1, reads DTGVSQNPRHKITKRGQNVTFRCDPISEHNRLYWYRQTLGQGPEFLTYFQNEAQLEKSRLLSDRFSAERPKGSFSTLEIQRTEQGDSAMYLCASSLVLASGREQFFGPGTRLTVL.

J is TRBJ2-3 and V is TRBV10-3, with 9 bases matching TRBD2. V shed 10 bases and J 4 bases; nucleotides not matched to a gene: 9. CDR3 size: 14 residues. Germline V CDR1 and CDR2: ENHRY, SYGVKD. CDR3 residues: CATAGTSSSDTQYF. The CDR3 bases are TGTGCCACCGCCGGGACTAGCAGTTCAGATACGCAGTATTTT.

The J gene is TRBJ1-6, the V gene TRBV6-1; possibly TRBD1 for D (5 bases). The CDR3 is 14 residues long. Trimming stripped 6 bases from V and 5 bases from J, with 11 bases between. CDR1 is MNHNS and CDR2 is SASEGT in the germline V gene. As DNA, the CDR3 is TGTGCCAGCAGAGGGGCGTGGGATAATTCACCCCTCCACTTT. This encodes CASRGAWDNSPLHF.